This T cell receptor beta chain was captured in a study of T cell changes during pregnancy in multiple sclerosis. The CDR3 length is 14 residues. Germline V gene sequence: CDR1 GTSNPN, CDR2 SVGIG (reference sequence). Trimming shortened V by 0 bases and J by 9 bases, and 15 bases separated the two germline ends. Libraries were prepared by immunoSEQ multiplex PCR; TCRdb keeps only in-frame clonotypes and omits some of them. This table has about 55,000 clones, about 90% appearing once. This chain uses TRBV30 with TRBJ2-1; D is possibly TRBD2 (6 bases). The material was CD4+ T cells from peripheral blood mononuclear cells, obtained in the first trimester of pregnancy. This clonotype was obtained from a female donor with multiple sclerosis, enrolled in a pregnancy study. CDR3: CAWSVLGGLGEQFF. DNA for the CDR3: TGTGCCTGGAGTGTACTGGGGGGTCTAGGTGAGCAGTTCTTC.